These 32 T cell receptor beta chains originate from one sample sequenced in a study of control samples from healthy donors and cancer patients. Clones were read by immunoSEQ multiplex PCR, and TCRdb kept only the in-frame ones, dropping some. The sample lists about 150,000 clones; 85% to 95% were seen once. The sample taken for sequencing was blood. The origin of the receptors is a woman between 40 and 55 years old in good health.

This sequence joins TRBV19 and TRBJ2-3; D may be TRBD2 (5 bases). CDR1 and CDR2 from the germline V gene are LNHDA and SQIVND (reference sequence). V gave up 3 bases and J gave up 1 base, with 11 bases separating them. The CDR3 has 15 residues. The CDR3 is CASSIREGGTDTQYF. CDR3 bases: TGTGCCAGTAGTATTCGAGAGGGAGGCACAGATACGCAGTATTTT.

This chain connects TRBV5-1 to TRBJ2-1; no clear D. The length of the CDR3 is 13 residues. Germline V gives CDR1 SGHRS, CDR2 YFSETQ. V was cut by 0 bases and J by 7 bases, with 8 bases left in between. The CDR3 reads CASSLGGWNEQFF. The CDR3 DNA is TGCGCCAGCAGCTTGGGAGGTTGGAATGAGCAGTTCTTC.

The J gene is TRBJ2-7, the V gene TRBV6-5; 7 bases agree with TRBD1. V lost 6 bases, J lost 4 bases, and 9 bases stayed unmatched. The CDR3 has 14 amino acids. In germline, CDR1 is MNHEY, CDR2 SVGAGI. This CDR3 is CASRNTGALYEQYF. In nucleotides, the CDR3 is TGTGCCAGCAGAAATACAGGGGCCTTATACGAGCAGTACTTC.

This sequence joins TRBV10-3 and TRBJ1-2; the D is unclear. The CDR3 runs to 14 residues. V was cut by 2 bases and J by 8 bases, with 15 bases left in between. Looked up from germline, CDR1 is ENHRY and CDR2 is SYGVKD. CDR3 sequence (DNA): TGTGCCATCAGTGAGACAGTCACCGGGGAGGGCTACACCTTC. Residues: CAISETVTGEGYTF.

J is TRBJ2-3 and V is TRBV6-2 or TRBV6-3; perhaps TRBD2 as D (5 bases). V was cut by 5 bases and J by 6 bases, with 18 bases left in between. Germline CDR1 is MNHEY and CDR2 is SVGEGT. The CDR3 spans 15 residues. CDR3 nucleotide sequence: TGTGCCAGCAGTCTCTTATGGACTGCGGCGGATACGCAGTATTTT. It yields the protein CASSLLWTAADTQYF.

This CDR3 is CASRETGDYGYTF. The CDR3 coding sequence is TGTGCCAGCAGGGAGACAGGGGACTATGGCTACACCTTC. The chain uses TRBV12-3 or TRBV12-4 and TRBJ1-2, with TRBD1 matching 8 bases. This CDR3 contains 13 residues. V dropped 6 bases and J dropped 3; count of bases not matched to a gene: 3.

The CDR3 DNA is TGTGCCAGCAGCCCCACGGTCCAGGGCAACTATGGCTACACCTTC. Translation gives CASSPTVQGNYGYTF. The rearrangement uses TRBV4-2 and TRBJ1-2; D might be TRBD1 (5 bases). Germline V gives CDR1 LGHNA, CDR2 YNFKEQ. CDR3 length: 15 amino acids. Trimming took 4 bases from V and 2 from J, leaving 14 bases between them.

This clone was counted a single time. In DNA form, the CDR3 reads TGTGCCAGTAGTTTCCAGGTCCGGGACAGTGAAAAACTGTTTTTT. This gives the protein CASSFQVRDSEKLFF. The chain couples TRBV19 to TRBJ1-4; 7 positions match TRBD1. This CDR3 has 15 residues. The V gene's germline CDR1 is LNHDA and CDR2 SQIVND (reference sequence). V gave up 5 bases and J gave up 7 bases; unmatched junction bases: 10.

CDR3 nucleotides: TGTGCCAGCAGCGTCAACAGGGACTCTGGAAACACCATATATTTT. It encodes CASSVNRDSGNTIYF. The chain recombines TRBV9 with TRBJ1-3, with D possibly TRBD1 on 6 matching bases. The V gene's germline CDR1 is SGDLS and CDR2 YYNGEE. The CDR3 spans 15 residues. Trimming left V 2 bases short and J 0 bases short, with 9 bases between.

The chain employs TRBV9 and TRBJ1-1; tentatively, D is TRBD1 (5 bases). The germline V gene encodes CDR1 SGDLS and CDR2 YYNGEE. The germline V and J ends were trimmed by 0 bases and 5 bases, with 8 bases remaining between them. The CDR3 covers 13 residues. CDR3 protein: CASSVGTMTEAFF. CDR3 in DNA: TGTGCCAGCAGCGTAGGGACAATGACTGAAGCTTTCTTT.

CDR3 in DNA: TGTGCCAGCACCCGGGCTAGCGGGGGACTCTACAATGAGCAGTTCTTC. Its protein product is CASTRASGGLYNEQFF. The chain uses TRBV5-4 and TRBJ2-1; 10 bases match TRBD2. The CDR3 has 16 amino acids. Germline V gene data show CDR1 as SGHNT and CDR2 as YYREEE (reference sequence). V gave up 6 bases and J gave up 3 bases; unmatched junction bases: 9.

CDR3 DNA sequence: TGTGCCAGCGGGGGTGGTGCAGATACGCAGTATTTT. Its protein product is CASGGGADTQYF. The chain carries TRBV19 and TRBJ2-3, with D possibly being TRBD2 (6 bases). With 9 bases removed from V and 4 bases from J, the gap between germline ends came to 11 bases. The CDR3 runs 12 residues. The germline V gene encodes CDR1 LNHDA and CDR2 SQIVND (reference sequence).

V usage is TRBV2 and J usage is TRBJ1-5; maybe TRBD1 (6 bases). Germline V CDR1 and CDR2: SNHLY, FYNNEI. V shed 5 bases and J shed 11 bases, with 19 bases lying between them. The CDR3 is 14 residues long. The chain's CDR3 is CASSPGHPSAAQHF. The CDR3 region has the DNA TGTGCCAGCAGTCCGGGACACCCCTCAGCAGCCCAGCATTTT.

The genes are TRBV7-9 and TRBJ1-2; TRBD1 might be the D (6 bases). The CDR3 loop spans 14 amino acids. V lost 3 bases and J 4 bases, leaving 12 bases between the germline ends. Germline loops: CDR1 SEHNR, CDR2 FQNEAQ (reference sequence). The CDR3 DNA reads TGTGCCAGCAGCTTTGTACAGGGAGCCTATGGCTACACCTTC. Its translation: CASSFVQGAYGYTF. The full variable domain, completed using reference TRBV7-9 and TRBJ1-2, is DTGVSQNPRHKITKRGQNVTFRCDPISEHNRLYWYRQTLGQGPEFLTYFQNEAQLEKSRLLSDRFSAERPKGSFSTLEIQRTEQGDSAMYLCASSFVQGAYGYTFGSGTRLTVV.

The genes are TRBV6-5 and TRBJ1-6; no reliable D call. CDR3 length: 15 amino acids. The V end lost 6 bases, the J end lost 6 bases, and 15 bases lay between the germline ends. Germline values: CDR1 MNHEY, CDR2 SVGAGI. CDR3 in DNA: TGTGCCAGCAGCCCCGACGATCTTAGTAATTCACCCCTCCACTTT. It is translated as CASSPDDLSNSPLHF.

This rearrangement joins TRBV3-1 (or the pseudogene TRBV3-2) to TRBJ2-1; 7 bases match TRBD2. Germline V CDR1 and CDR2: LGHDT, YNNKEL (reference sequence). This CDR3 comprises 12 residues. The trim removed 6 bases at V and 15 bases at J, leaving 11 bases unmatched. CDR3 in DNA: TGTGCCAGCAGTCGGGCGGGGGACCTTTCGTTCTTC. It specifies CASSRAGDLSFF.

This clone has a single count. The rearrangement uses TRBV5-1 and TRBJ1-3; 7 positions match TRBD1. V trimming: 0 bases; J trimming: 7 bases; junction bases outside the gene matches: 1. The V gene's germline CDR1 is SGHRS and CDR2 YFSETQ. The CDR3 is made up of 13 amino acids. The CDR3 region has the DNA TGCGCCAGCAGCTTGGCACAGGGGAACACCATATATTTT. This translates into CASSLAQGNTIYF.

CDR3 bases: TGTGCCACCAGCAGAGATCGGCCCACTGAAGCTTTCTTT. This encodes CATSRDRPTEAFF. This rearrangement joins TRBV15 to TRBJ1-1; D is ambiguous. The germline V and J ends were trimmed by 0 bases and 4 bases, with 6 bases remaining between them. Germline lookup yields CDR1 LNHNV and CDR2 YYDKDF (reference sequence). CDR3 length: 13 amino acids.

The chain carries TRBV11-2 and TRBJ1-2; D not resolved. Trimming took 6 bases from V and 7 from J, leaving 18 bases between them. CDR1 SGHAT and CDR2 FQNNGV come from the germline V gene. The CDR3 contains 14 residues. The CDR3: CASSFKGGSVGYTF. The CDR3 DNA reads TGTGCCAGCAGTTTTAAAGGCGGGTCGGTTGGCTACACCTTC.

CDR3 sequence: CASSLGAGRRGGQELFF. In nucleotides, the CDR3 is TGTGCCAGCAGCTTAGGGGCAGGACGCCGGGGGGGCCAAGAACTGTTTTTT. J is TRBJ1-4 and V is TRBV7-6, with D possibly being TRBD1 (6 bases). Trimming took off 1 base at V and 12 bases at J, with 24 bases between the two ends. Germline assignment: CDR1 SGHVS and CDR2 FNYEAQ. The CDR3 sequence is 17 residues long. Drawing the rest from reference TRBV7-6 and TRBJ1-4, the complete variable domain is GAGVSQSPRYKVTKRGQDVALRCDPISGHVSLYWYRQALGQGPEFLTYFNYEAQQDKSGLPNDRFSAERPEGSISTLTIQRTEQRDSAMYRCASSLGAGRRGGQELFFGSGTQLSVL.

The CDR3 protein is CASSPQENYGYTF. The DNA for the CDR3 is TGTGCCAGCTCACCCCAGGAGAACTATGGCTACACCTTC. V usage is TRBV18 and J usage is TRBJ1-2, with D uncertain. Germline CDR1 is KGHSH and CDR2 is LQKENI. V was pared by 3 bases and J by 2 bases, with 7 bases between. CDR3 length equals 13 residues.

The genes are TRBV19 and TRBJ1-5, with D possibly TRBD1 on 5 matching bases. The CDR3 loop spans 15 amino acids. V lost 5 bases and J lost 4, with 15 bases in between. Germline values: CDR1 LNHDA, CDR2 SQIVND (reference sequence). CDR3 amino acids: CASSPDGGENQPQHF. CDR3 DNA: TGTGCCAGTAGTCCCGACGGGGGGGAGAATCAGCCCCAGCATTTT.

The table lists this clone with a count of one. The rearrangement uses TRBV19 and TRBJ1-4, with TRBD1 matching 10 bases. This CDR3 contains 15 residues. After removal of 1 base from V and 7 bases from J, the junction contained 3 bases not matched to a gene. Germline V gives CDR1 LNHDA, CDR2 SQIVND (reference sequence). The CDR3 DNA follows: TGTGCCAGTAGTATAGTTCGGACAGGGGGTGAAAAACTGTTTTTT. Its translation: CASSIVRTGGEKLFF.

The chain joins TRBV7-8 to TRBJ2-2, with no clear D. Trimming removed 1 base from V and 3 bases from J, with 3 bases in between. The germline V gene encodes CDR1 SGHVS and CDR2 FQNEAQ. The CDR3 is made up of 13 amino acids. The CDR3 here is CASSLVDTGELFF. In nucleotides, the CDR3 is TGTGCCAGCAGCTTAGTGGACACCGGGGAGCTGTTTTTT.

Here the CDR3 DNA reads TGTGCCAGCAGTGGACGGGACGGCCCGAATAGCAATCAGCCCCAGCATTTT. It is translated as CASSGRDGPNSNQPQHF. The chain has TRBV27 and TRBJ1-5; the D gene is possibly TRBD1 (5 bases). V was shortened by 5 bases and J by 0 bases, with 17 bases between the two germline ends. The germline V gene encodes CDR1 MNHEY and CDR2 SMNVEV (reference sequence). The CDR3 runs 17 residues.

The table lists this clone with a count of one. The chain has TRBV5-1 and TRBJ1-1; 10 bases are a match to TRBD1. V was pared by 0 bases and J by 6 bases, with 2 bases of the junction left unmatched. The CDR3 totals 14 residues. Germline CDR1 reads SGHRS; CDR2 reads YFSETQ. Here the CDR3 reads CASSLAGTGAEAFF. CDR3 coding DNA: TGCGCCAGCAGCTTGGCTGGGACAGGGGCTGAAGCTTTCTTT.

V gene TRBV6-6 combines with J gene TRBJ2-2; no clear D. Germline CDR1 reads MNHNY; CDR2 reads SVGAGI (reference sequence). Trimming took 6 bases from V and 7 from J, leaving 12 bases between them. The CDR3 is made up of 13 amino acids. CDR3 protein: CASRTNLDGELFF. In nucleotides, the CDR3 is TGTGCCAGCAGGACAAACCTGGACGGGGAGCTGTTTTTT.

The rearrangement links TRBV10-3 to TRBJ2-7, with a weak D call TRBD2 (6 bases). The germline V and J ends were trimmed by 11 bases and 2 bases, with 19 bases remaining between them. The germline V gene encodes CDR1 ENHRY and CDR2 SYGVKD. The CDR3 loop spans 14 amino acids. In nucleotides, the CDR3 is TGTGCCGCCAAGGATGGGGGGACGCCCTACGAGCAGTACTTC. This codes for CAAKDGGTPYEQYF.

The chain uses TRBV7-9 and TRBJ1-2, with 9 nucleotides matching TRBD1. V dropped 2 bases and J dropped 8; count of bases not matched to a gene: 9. Germline V gives CDR1 SEHNR, CDR2 FQNEAQ (reference sequence). The CDR3 sequence is 15 residues long. CDR3 region: CASSLTLGQGAGYTF. CDR3 DNA: TGTGCCAGCAGCTTAACTCTGGGACAGGGAGCGGGCTACACCTTC.

The chain joins TRBV3-1 (or the pseudogene TRBV3-2) to TRBJ2-7, with TRBD1 identical over 10 bases. CDR3 size: 16 residues. The germline CDR1 and CDR2 sequences are LGHDT and YNNKEL (reference sequence). V gave up 6 bases and J gave up 5 bases; unmatched junction bases: 13. Here the CDR3 DNA reads TGTGCCAGCAGTTTAACTACCGGGACAGGGGTCCACGAGCAGTACTTC. Encoded protein: CASSLTTGTGVHEQYF.

The chain is built from TRBV5-4 and TRBJ2-5; TRBD2 might be the D (6 bases). The V and J ends lost 4 bases and 2 bases respectively, with 9 bases between them. Per the germline V gene, CDR1 is SGHNT and CDR2 is YYREEE (reference sequence). CDR3 length: 13 residues. The CDR3 here is CASSVGLQETQYF. DNA for the CDR3: TGTGCCAGCAGCGTGGGACTTCAAGAGACCCAGTACTTC.

For this clone: The germline gene is not matched at one end of the junction; a read error may be the cause. CDR3 residues: CASSLAPGGTQYF. CDR3 DNA: TGTGCCAGCAGCCTAGCCCCAGGGGGTACGCAGTATTTT. The chain combines TRBV7-8 with TRBJ2-3, with 7 positions matching TRBD1. The V gene's germline CDR1 is SGHVS and CDR2 FQNEAQ. The CDR3 contains 13 residues.